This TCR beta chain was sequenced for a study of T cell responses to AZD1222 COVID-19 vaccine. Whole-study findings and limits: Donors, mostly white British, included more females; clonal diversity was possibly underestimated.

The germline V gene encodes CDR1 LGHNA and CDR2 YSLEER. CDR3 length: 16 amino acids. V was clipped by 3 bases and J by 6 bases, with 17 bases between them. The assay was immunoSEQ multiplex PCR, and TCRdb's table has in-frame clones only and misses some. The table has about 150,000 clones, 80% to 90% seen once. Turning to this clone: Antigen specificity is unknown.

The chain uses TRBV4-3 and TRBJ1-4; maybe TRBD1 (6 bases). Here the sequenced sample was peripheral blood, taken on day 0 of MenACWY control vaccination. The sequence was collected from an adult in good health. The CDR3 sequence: CASSQAGRGADEKLFF. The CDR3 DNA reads TGCGCCAGCAGCCAGGCGGGCCGGGGGGCGGATGAAAAACTGTTTTTT.